Presented here are 32 T cell receptor beta chains from one specimen sequenced in a study of CD8 T cells in Susac syndrome. Random hexamers were used to reverse transcribe an amount of about 0.5 to 1 ug RNA. TCRdb reprocessed the immunoSEQ multiplex PCR reads with MiXCR, giving one entry per CDR3 protein. The sample holds 110,000 to 150,000 distinct CDR3 sequences, 95% seen once. Specimen: CD4+ T cells from PBMCs. The source of these receptors is a human donor with Susac syndrome.

The count of this clonotype is one. The chain carries TRBV29-1 and TRBJ1-2, with D maybe TRBD1 (6 bases). Trimming removed 7 bases from V and 9 bases from J, with 18 bases in between. There are 12 residues in the CDR3. Germline V CDR1 and CDR2: SQVTM, ANQGSEA. CDR3 sequence (DNA): TGCAGCGGTTCAGCAGGCGACAGGCGCTACACCTTC. Amino acids: CSGSAGDRRYTF.

J is TRBJ1-2 and V is TRBV19, with 7 bases lining up with TRBD1. Germline V CDR1 and CDR2: LNHDA, SQIVND (reference sequence). Germline trimming cut 6 bases from V and 8 bases from J; bases unmatched to any gene: 18. The CDR3 runs to 16 residues. CDR3 in amino acids: CASSSGGTEPPWGYTF. The CDR3 nucleotides read TGTGCCAGTAGCAGTGGGGGGACAGAGCCACCATGGGGCTACACCTTC.

The gene calls are TRBV24-1 and TRBJ2-5; 10 bases are a match to TRBD1. The CDR3 contains 17 residues. Germline CDR1 reads KGHDR; CDR2 reads SFDVKD. After removal of 6 bases from V and 5 bases from J, the junction contained 14 bases not matched to a gene. The CDR3 sequence: CATSQRQGAGLGETQYF. The DNA of the CDR3 is TGTGCCACCAGTCAAAGACAGGGGGCCGGATTGGGGGAGACCCAGTACTTC.

This chain uses TRBV7-2 with TRBJ2-5, with 10 bases aligning to TRBD2. The length of the CDR3 is 16 residues. CDR1 and CDR2 (germline): SGHTA, FQGNSA. Trimming at V came to 5 bases and at J to 4 bases, leaving 10 bases not matched to a gene. CDR3 nucleotides: TGTGCCAGCAGCCCCATAGCGGGGGGCCTCACAGAGACCCAGTACTTC. This codes for CASSPIAGGLTETQYF.

The CDR3 spells CALNRGQLNYGYTF. CDR3 nucleotide sequence: TGTGCCCTCAACCGGGGACAGCTAAACTATGGCTACACCTTC. The rearrangement joins TRBV28 to TRBJ1-2; 7 bases agree with TRBD1. Trimming cost V 11 bases and J 2 bases; bases outside gene matches: 11. Germline V gives CDR1 MDHEN, CDR2 SYDVKM. CDR3 length: 14 amino acids.

This rearrangement joins TRBV20-1 to TRBJ2-5; D is unclear. The V end lost 7 bases, the J end lost 6 bases, and 12 bases lay between the germline ends. Germline CDR1 DFQATT, CDR2 SNEGSKA (reference sequence). The CDR3 is 11 residues long. The CDR3 sequence is CSGPSGKTQYF. The DNA for the CDR3 is TGCAGTGGCCCCTCGGGCAAGACCCAGTACTTC.

The V call is TRBV12-3 or TRBV12-4, the J call TRBJ1-6; D perhaps matches TRBD1 (6 bases). This CDR3 spans 13 amino acids. Trimming pared 6 bases from V and 12 bases from J, leaving 15 bases between. In nucleotides, the CDR3 is TGTGCCAGCAGGGCCAGGGGTCCCCTACCCCTCCACTTT. It encodes CASRARGPLPLHF.

J is TRBJ2-2 and V is TRBV18, with D hard to call. The length of the CDR3 is 14 residues. Germline-derived CDR1 and CDR2 are KGHSH and LQKENI. The V gene lost 4 bases and the J gene lost 3 bases, with 9 bases spanning the gap. The DNA of the CDR3 is TGTGCCAGCTCACGAAACAGAGACACCGGGGAGCTGTTTTTT. Translating gives CASSRNRDTGELFF. The variable domain in full, completed from reference TRBV18 and TRBJ2-2, reads NAGVMQNPRHLVRRRGQEARLRCSPMKGHSHVYWYRQLPEEGLKFMVYLQKENIIDESGMPKERFSAEFPKEGPSILRIQQVVRGDSAAYFCASSRNRDTGELFFGEGSRLTVL.

In regard to this clonotype: A junction boundary mismatches the germline segment, possibly from a read error. The chain uses TRBV7-3 and TRBJ2-2, with D unresolved. Germline V gene lookup returns CDR1 SGHTA and CDR2 FQGTGA. The CDR3 extends over 12 amino acids. The chain's CDR3 is CASSPGTRELFF. The CDR3 coding sequence is TGTGCCAGCAGCCCGGGCACCAGGGAGCTGTTTTTT.

The chain recombines TRBV7-3 with TRBJ2-1, with TRBD2 matching over 12 bases. After removal of 5 bases from V and 8 bases from J, the junction contained 10 bases not matched to a gene. CDR3 length: 16 residues. CDR1 SGHTA and CDR2 FQGTGA come from the germline V gene. The CDR3 bases are TGTGCCAGCAGCCTATCCCTAGCGGGGGGGCTGGATGAGCAGTTCTTC. Amino acids: CASSLSLAGGLDEQFF. The full variable domain, with the rest looked up from reference TRBV7-3 and TRBJ2-1, is GAGVSQTPSNKVTEKGKYVELRCDPISGHTALYWYRQSLGQGPEFLIYFQGTGAADDSGLPNDRFFAVRPEGSVSTLKIQRTERGDSAVYLCASSLSLAGGLDEQFFGPGTRLTVL.

This clonotype was counted once. The J gene is TRBJ2-3, the V gene TRBV2; D ambiguous. Deletions cut 6 bases from V and 1 base from J, with 14 bases between. The CDR3 has 15 amino acids. Germline CDR1 and CDR2: SNHLY and FYNNEI. The CDR3 DNA reads as TGTGCCAGCAGAGCCTCCGCCCGGGGCACAGATACGCAGTATTTT. Translating it yields CASRASARGTDTQYF.

This chain connects TRBV3-1 to TRBJ2-6; D is tentatively TRBD1 or TRBD2 (5 bases each). The CDR3 consists of 17 residues. Trimming took off 4 bases at V and 0 bases at J, with 13 bases between the two ends. Germline values: CDR1 LGHDT, CDR2 YNNKEL (reference sequence). Here the CDR3 DNA reads TGTGCCAGCAGCCTCCCGGGGCGGTCCTCTGGGGCCAACGTCCTGACTTTC. The encoded protein is CASSLPGRSSGANVLTF.

This chain links TRBV29-1 with TRBJ1-2, with D hard to call. The germline V gene has CDR1 SQVTM and CDR2 ANQGSEA. The CDR3 is made up of 12 amino acids. Between the trimmed V and J ends, which lost 3 bases and 0 bases, there was a span of 5 bases. The CDR3 loop is CSVDNPNYGYTF. The CDR3 DNA reads as TGCAGCGTTGACAACCCTAACTATGGCTACACCTTC.

The V call is TRBV5-4, the J call TRBJ2-4, with D maybe TRBD1 (6 bases). Germline lookup yields CDR1 SGHNT and CDR2 YYREEE (reference sequence). This CDR3 comprises 15 residues. The V end lost 4 bases, the J end lost 2 bases, and 13 bases lay between the germline ends. CDR3 nucleotide sequence: TGTGCCAGCAGCCCCAGGGGAGAGACCAAAAACATTCAGTACTTC. Protein product: CASSPRGETKNIQYF.

This rearrangement joins TRBV12-3 or TRBV12-4 to TRBJ1-5, with 8 positions matching TRBD1. The CDR3 extends over 15 amino acids. Germline trimming cut 2 bases from V and 6 bases from J; bases unmatched to any gene: 6. The CDR3 bases are TGTGCCAGCAGTTTATTCCGGGACAGGAGTCAGCCCCAGCATTTT. Translating gives CASSLFRDRSQPQHF.

The V call is TRBV20-1, the J call TRBJ2-5, with 8 nucleotides matching TRBD2. V gave up 5 bases and J gave up 4 bases; unmatched junction bases: 3. This CDR3 region has 12 residues. Germline-derived CDR1 and CDR2 are DFQATT and SNEGSKA (reference sequence). CDR3 amino acids: CSAPGGGETQYF. The CDR3 DNA follows: TGCAGTGCTCCCGGGGGGGGAGAGACCCAGTACTTC.

This clonotype came up once. V usage is TRBV5-1 and J usage is TRBJ1-6; 9 positions agree with TRBD1. Per the germline V gene, CDR1 is SGHRS and CDR2 is YFSETQ. Trimming cost V 0 bases and J 7 bases; bases outside gene matches: 2. CDR3 length: 15 amino acids. CDR3 protein: CASSLGTGENSPLHF. In nucleotides, the CDR3 is TGCGCCAGCAGCTTGGGGACAGGGGAGAATTCACCCCTCCACTTT. Variable domain in full (rest from reference TRBV5-1 and TRBJ1-6): KAGVTQTPRYLIKTRGQQVTLSCSPISGHRSVSWYQQTPGQGLQFLFEYFSETQRNKGNFPGRFSGRQFSNSRSEMNVSTLELGDSALYLCASSLGTGENSPLHFGNGTRLTVT.

This chain connects TRBV2 to TRBJ2-5, with 7 bases identical to TRBD1. Germline V CDR1 and CDR2: SNHLY, FYNNEI. The V gene end was trimmed by 8 bases and the J gene end by 0 bases; junction bases not matched to a gene: 6. The CDR3 spans 14 residues. CDR3 region: CASGGQTYQETQYF. In nucleotides, the CDR3 is TGTGCCAGCGGGGGACAGACGTACCAAGAGACCCAGTACTTC.

The CDR3 nucleotides are TGTGCCAGCAGTCCCGGGGGCGGTCGCACTGAAGCTTTCTTT. Translating gives CASSPGGGRTEAFF. The chain combines TRBV14 with TRBJ1-1; perhaps TRBD1 as D (6 bases). Germline-derived CDR1 and CDR2 are SGHDN and FVKESK. V was clipped by 6 bases and J by 4 bases, with 15 bases between them. This CDR3 is built from 14 residues.

The gene calls are TRBV10-3 and TRBJ1-2, with D perhaps TRBD1 (5 bases). The CDR3 covers 14 residues. Per the germline V gene, CDR1 is ENHRY and CDR2 is SYGVKD. Trimming took 5 bases from V and 3 from J, leaving 13 bases between them. Here the CDR3 reads CAISLGGTDYGYTF. The CDR3 DNA sequence: TGTGCCATCAGTCTCGGAGGGACGGACTATGGCTACACCTTC.

The chain carries TRBV24-1 and TRBJ2-3; TRBD2 agrees at 7 bases. In germline, CDR1 is KGHDR, CDR2 SFDVKD. Trimming cost V 4 bases and J 3 bases; bases outside gene matches: 6. The CDR3 extends over 15 amino acids. CDR3 region: CATSDRRLATDTQYF. The CDR3 DNA follows: TGTGCCACCAGTGACCGAAGACTAGCAACAGATACGCAGTATTTT.

V gene TRBV4-1 combines with J gene TRBJ1-4, with D possibly being TRBD1 (5 bases). V lost 2 bases and J 8 bases, leaving 15 bases between the germline ends. There are 15 residues in the CDR3. The germline V gene encodes CDR1 MGHRA and CDR2 YSYEKL. The CDR3 region is CASSQNRGATEKLFF. In DNA, the CDR3 is TGCGCCAGCAGCCAAAATCGCGGGGCAACGGAAAAACTGTTTTTT.

The CDR3 is CATSDRQHQETQYF. In DNA, the CDR3 is TGTGCCACCAGTGACCGACAGCACCAAGAGACCCAGTACTTC. The chain is built from TRBV24-1 and TRBJ2-5; the D gene is possibly TRBD1 (5 bases). V shed 4 bases and J shed 0 bases, with 8 bases lying between them. Germline lookup yields CDR1 KGHDR and CDR2 SFDVKD. The length of the CDR3 is 14 residues.

V usage is TRBV5-1 and J usage is TRBJ2-7; D call uncertain. V dropped 4 bases and J dropped 3 bases, with 11 bases sitting between them. The CDR3 loop spans 13 amino acids. Germline CDR1 is SGHRS and CDR2 is YFSETQ. DNA for the CDR3: TGCGCCAGCAGCCAGGCCGGATACTACGAGCAGTACTTC. Protein sequence: CASSQAGYYEQYF.

The chain couples TRBV14 to TRBJ2-3; 8 bases match TRBD2. After removal of 0 bases from V and 2 bases from J, the junction contained 10 bases not matched to a gene. Germline-derived CDR1 and CDR2 are SGHDN and FVKESK. The CDR3 is 18 residues long. The CDR3 is CASSQDLLAGGSTDTQYF. The CDR3 bases are TGTGCCAGCAGCCAAGATCTCCTCGCGGGAGGCTCCACAGATACGCAGTATTTT.

This chain links TRBV14 with TRBJ2-7; possibly TRBD2 for D (5 bases). The length of the CDR3 is 13 residues. V was pared by 8 bases and J by 5 bases, with 16 bases between. CDR1 is SGHDN and CDR2 is FVKESK in the germline V gene. As DNA, the CDR3 is TGTGCCAGCTGCCCCCTCGGGCGGGACGAGCAGTACTTC. It codes for CASCPLGRDEQYF.

This chain joins TRBV5-4 and TRBJ2-1; D gene ambiguous. V lost 4 bases and J 6 bases, leaving 11 bases between the germline ends. The CDR3 spans 13 residues. Germline values: CDR1 SGHNT, CDR2 YYREEE (reference sequence). This CDR3 is CASSQGVPNEQFF. The CDR3 DNA follows: TGTGCCAGCAGCCAAGGAGTTCCCAATGAGCAGTTCTTC.

The chain combines TRBV20-1 with TRBJ1-2; no definite D call. Germline V lookup: CDR1 DFQATT, CDR2 SNEGSKA (reference sequence). The V end was cut by 5 bases, the J end by 0 bases, with 10 bases between. CDR3 length: 13 residues. This CDR3 reads CSAGRSTNYGYTF. Written as DNA, the CDR3 is TGCAGTGCTGGACGTTCGACTAACTATGGCTACACCTTC.

The CDR3 DNA sequence: TGTGCCAGCAGCAGGGCTAATGAAAAACTGTTTTTT. Protein: CASSRANEKLFF. The V and J genes are TRBV2 and TRBJ1-4, with TRBD1 as a possible D gene (5 bases). The germline gives CDR1 SNHLY, CDR2 FYNNEI. CDR3 length equals 12 residues. Trimming removed 6 bases at V and 3 bases at J, with 5 bases between.

This clonotype appeared once. The V gene is TRBV24-1, the J gene TRBJ1-2; D remains unclear. V was pared by 3 bases and J by 7 bases, with 5 bases between. Per the germline V gene, CDR1 is KGHDR and CDR2 is SFDVKD. The CDR3 extends over 11 amino acids. The CDR3 region has the DNA TGTGCCACCAGTGATCTTAGTGGCTACACCTTC. Translating it yields CATSDLSGYTF.

This chain links TRBV12-3 or TRBV12-4 with TRBJ1-1; maybe TRBD1 (6 bases). Trimming cost V 5 bases and J 3 bases, with 13 bases left between them. The CDR3 covers 14 residues. The CDR3 DNA follows: TGTGCCAGCAGTACAGGGAGGTTTTACACTGAAGCTTTCTTT. It yields the protein CASSTGRFYTEAFF.

This clonotype was found once. A junction end diverges from the germline sequence, so it may reflect a read error. The gene calls are TRBV5-1 and TRBJ2-1, with 10 bases aligning to TRBD2. The CDR3 runs 15 residues. Per the germline V gene, CDR1 is SGHRS and CDR2 is YFSETQ. The CDR3 spells CASSSSGGSHNEQFF. Written as DNA, the CDR3 is TGCGCCAGCAGCTCTAGCGGGGGCTCCCACAATGAGCAGTTCTTC.